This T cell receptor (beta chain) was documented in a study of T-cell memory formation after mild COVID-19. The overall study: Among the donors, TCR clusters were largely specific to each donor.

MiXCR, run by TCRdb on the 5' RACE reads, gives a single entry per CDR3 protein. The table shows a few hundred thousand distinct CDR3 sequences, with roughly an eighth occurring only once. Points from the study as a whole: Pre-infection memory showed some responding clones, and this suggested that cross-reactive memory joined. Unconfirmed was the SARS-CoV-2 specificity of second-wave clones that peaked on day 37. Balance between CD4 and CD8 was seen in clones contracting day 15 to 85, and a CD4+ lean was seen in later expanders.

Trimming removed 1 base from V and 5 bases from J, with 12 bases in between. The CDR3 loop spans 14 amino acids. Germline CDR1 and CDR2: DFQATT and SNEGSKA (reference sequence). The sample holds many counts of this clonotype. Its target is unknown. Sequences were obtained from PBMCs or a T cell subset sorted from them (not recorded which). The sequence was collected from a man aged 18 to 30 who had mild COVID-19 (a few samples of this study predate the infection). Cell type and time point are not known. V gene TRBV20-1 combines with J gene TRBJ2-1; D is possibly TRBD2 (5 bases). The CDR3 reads CSARGLRANNEQFF. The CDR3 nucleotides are TGCAGTGCTAGAGGATTGCGGGCTAACAATGAGCAGTTCTTC.